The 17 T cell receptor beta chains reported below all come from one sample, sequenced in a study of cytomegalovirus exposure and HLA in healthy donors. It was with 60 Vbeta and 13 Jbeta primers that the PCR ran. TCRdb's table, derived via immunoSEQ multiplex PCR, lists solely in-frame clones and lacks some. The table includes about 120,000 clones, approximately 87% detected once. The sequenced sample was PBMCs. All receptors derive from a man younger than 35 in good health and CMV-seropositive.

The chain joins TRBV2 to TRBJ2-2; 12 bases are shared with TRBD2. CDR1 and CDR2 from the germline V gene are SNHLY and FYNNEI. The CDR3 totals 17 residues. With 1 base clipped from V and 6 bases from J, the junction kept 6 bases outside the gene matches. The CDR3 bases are TGTGCCAGCAGTGAAGTCCTAGCGGGGGGGTACCCCGGGGAGCTGTTTTTT. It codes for CASSEVLAGGYPGELFF.

This CDR3 reads CASSLGPSRSYGYTF. As DNA, the CDR3 is TGTGCCAGCAGCTTAGGGCCCTCCCGGAGCTATGGCTACACCTTC. The J gene is TRBJ1-2, the V gene TRBV11-2; D is uncertain. Trimming removed 1 base at V and 4 bases at J, with 13 bases between. CDR3 length: 15 amino acids. The germline gives CDR1 SGHAT, CDR2 FQNNGV.

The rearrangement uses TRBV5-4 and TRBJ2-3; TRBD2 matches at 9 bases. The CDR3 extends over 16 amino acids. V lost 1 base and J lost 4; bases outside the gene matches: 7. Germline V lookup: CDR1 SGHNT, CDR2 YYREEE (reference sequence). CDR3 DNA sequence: TGTGCCAGCAGCTTGTTACAAGCGGGGGGATCAGATACGCAGTATTTT. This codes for CASSLLQAGGSDTQYF.

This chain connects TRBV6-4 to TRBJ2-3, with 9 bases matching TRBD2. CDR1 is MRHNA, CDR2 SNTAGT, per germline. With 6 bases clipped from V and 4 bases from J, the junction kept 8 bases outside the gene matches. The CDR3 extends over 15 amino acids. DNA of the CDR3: TGTGCCAGCAGCCCCGGGACTAGCCTAGCAGATACGCAGTATTTT. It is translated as CASSPGTSLADTQYF.

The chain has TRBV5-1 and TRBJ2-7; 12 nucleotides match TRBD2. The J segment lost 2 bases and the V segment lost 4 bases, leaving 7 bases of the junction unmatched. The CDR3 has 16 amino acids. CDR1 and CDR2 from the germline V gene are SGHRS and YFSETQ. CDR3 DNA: TGCGCCAGCAGCCCTATCGGACTAGCGGGGCCCTACGAGCAGTACTTC. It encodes CASSPIGLAGPYEQYF.

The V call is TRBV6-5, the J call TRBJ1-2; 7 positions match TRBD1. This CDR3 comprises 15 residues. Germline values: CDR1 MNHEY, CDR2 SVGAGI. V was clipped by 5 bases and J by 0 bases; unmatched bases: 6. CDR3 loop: CASSRTGQTNYGYTF. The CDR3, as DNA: TGTGCCAGCAGTCGGACAGGCCAAACTAACTATGGCTACACCTTC.

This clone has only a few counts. The CDR3 here is CASSTDGTASNSPLHF. In nucleotides, the CDR3 is TGTGCCAGTAGTACCGACGGGACAGCTTCTAATTCACCCCTCCACTTT. The gene calls are TRBV19 and TRBJ1-6, with 7 bases aligning to TRBD1. The CDR3 sequence is 16 residues long. The V gene end was trimmed by 4 bases and the J gene end by 6 bases; junction bases not matched to a gene: 9. CDR1 is LNHDA, CDR2 SQIVND, per germline (reference sequence).

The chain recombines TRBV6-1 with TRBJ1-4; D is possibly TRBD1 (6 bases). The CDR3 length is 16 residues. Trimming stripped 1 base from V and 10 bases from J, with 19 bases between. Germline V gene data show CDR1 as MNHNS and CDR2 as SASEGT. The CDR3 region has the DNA TGTGCCAGCAGTGAAGAAGGGGGGGTGCCAGACGGAAAACTGTTTTTT. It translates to CASSEEGGVPDGKLFF.

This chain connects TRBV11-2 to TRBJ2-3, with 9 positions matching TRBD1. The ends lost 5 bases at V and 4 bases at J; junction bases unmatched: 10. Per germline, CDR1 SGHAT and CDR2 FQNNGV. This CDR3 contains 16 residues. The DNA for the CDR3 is TGTGCCAGCAGCAACTACAGGGGGCGGAGTGCAGATACGCAGTATTTT. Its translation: CASSNYRGRSADTQYF.

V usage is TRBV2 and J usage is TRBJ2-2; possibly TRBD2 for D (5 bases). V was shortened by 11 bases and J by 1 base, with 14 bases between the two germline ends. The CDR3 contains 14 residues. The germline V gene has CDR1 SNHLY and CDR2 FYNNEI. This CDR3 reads CAALRVGNTGELFF. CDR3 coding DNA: TGTGCCGCTTTGAGGGTCGGGAACACCGGGGAGCTGTTTTTT.

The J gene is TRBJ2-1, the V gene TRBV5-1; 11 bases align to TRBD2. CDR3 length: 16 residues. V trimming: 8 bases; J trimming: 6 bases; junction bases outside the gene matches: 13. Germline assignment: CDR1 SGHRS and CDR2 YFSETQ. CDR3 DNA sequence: TGCGCCAGTGATATAGGGCTAGCGGGGGGTTTCAATGAGCAGTTCTTC. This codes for CASDIGLAGGFNEQFF. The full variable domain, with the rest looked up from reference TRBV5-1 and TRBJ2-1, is KAGVTQTPRYLIKTRGQQVTLSCSPISGHRSVSWYQQTPGQGLQFLFEYFSETQRNKGNFPGRFSGRQFSNSRSEMNVSTLELGDSALYLCASDIGLAGGFNEQFFGPGTRLTVL.

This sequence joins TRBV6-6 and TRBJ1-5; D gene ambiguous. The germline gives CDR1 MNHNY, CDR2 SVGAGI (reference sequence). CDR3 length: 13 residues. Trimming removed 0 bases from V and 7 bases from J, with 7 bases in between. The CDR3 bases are TGTGCCAGCAGTTACTCAGAGGGACAGCCCCAGCATTTT. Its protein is CASSYSEGQPQHF.

The CDR3 loop is CASSGLQVTGCNQPQHF. The CDR3 DNA reads as TGTGCCAGCAGTGGCCTGCAAGTTACAGGGTGCAATCAGCCCCAGCATTTT. The gene calls are TRBV25-1 and TRBJ1-5; a weak D match, TRBD1 (6 bases). The germline V gene has CDR1 MGHDK and CDR2 SYGVNS. This CDR3 region has 17 residues. The V and J ends lost 4 bases and 2 bases respectively, with 18 bases between them.

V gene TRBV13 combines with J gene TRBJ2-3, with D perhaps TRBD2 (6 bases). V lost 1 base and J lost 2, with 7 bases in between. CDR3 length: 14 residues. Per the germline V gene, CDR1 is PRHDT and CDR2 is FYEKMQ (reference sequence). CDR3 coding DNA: TGTGCCAGCAGCTTAGCGGGGGACACAGATACGCAGTATTTT. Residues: CASSLAGDTDTQYF.

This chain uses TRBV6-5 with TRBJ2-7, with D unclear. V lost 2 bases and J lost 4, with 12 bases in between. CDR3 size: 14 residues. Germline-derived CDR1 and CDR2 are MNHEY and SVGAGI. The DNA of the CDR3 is TGTGCCAGCAGTTACCTGGGCCGAAGATACGAGCAGTACTTC. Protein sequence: CASSYLGRRYEQYF.

In nucleotides, the CDR3 is TGTGCCAGCAGTTACCCCCAGGGCGTGGGCAATCAGCCCCAGCATTTT. Translating gives CASSYPQGVGNQPQHF. The chain is built from TRBV6-6 and TRBJ1-5; a possible D gene is TRBD1 (5 bases). With 2 bases removed from V and 2 bases from J, the gap between germline ends came to 13 bases. Germline loops: CDR1 MNHNY, CDR2 SVGAGI (reference sequence). The length of the CDR3 is 16 residues.

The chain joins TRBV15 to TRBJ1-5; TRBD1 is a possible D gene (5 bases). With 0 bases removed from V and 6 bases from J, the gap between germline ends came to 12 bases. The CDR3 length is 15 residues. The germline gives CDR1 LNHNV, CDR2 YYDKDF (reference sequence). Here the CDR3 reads CATSRDVRDGQPQHF. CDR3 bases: TGTGCCACCAGCAGAGATGTGCGGGACGGTCAGCCCCAGCATTTT.